A selection of T cell receptor beta chains follows, all from one sample in a study of cytomegalovirus exposure and HLA in healthy donors. Sequencing was performed with immunoSEQ multiplex PCR; in TCRdb, only in-frame clones are kept and a portion is missing. The data show about 200,000 clones, more than 70% seen once. Sample: PBMCs. All receptors derive from a middle-aged man in good health and CMV-seropositive. The CDR3 runs from the conserved cysteine through the conserved F or W.

TRBV9	TRBJ2-2	CASSAGTSGPGELFF
TRBV6-1	TRBJ2-1	CATLKGGSYNEQFF
TRBV19	TRBJ2-3	CASNRQTTDTQYF
TRBV7-2	TRBJ2-1	CASKFTGTSGPLSYNEQFF
TRBV10-3	TRBJ2-7	CAISESTGGGWNEQYF
TRBV7-6	TRBJ2-7	CASSPPRVPYEQYF
TRBV5-1	TRBJ1-4	CASSFRQGADEKLFF
TRBV28	TRBJ1-1	CASITGAGNTEAFF
TRBV6-5	TRBJ1-5	CASSQTGTGNQPQHF
TRBV18	TRBJ1-1	CASSPEATGTEAFF
TRBV2	TRBJ2-7	CASSEEPGQGSRYEQYF
TRBV20-1	TRBJ2-7	CSAVRSEQYF
TRBV7-6	TRBJ1-1	CASSLEVGALSTEAFF
TRBV9	TRBJ1-2	CASNFIGKHGYTF
TRBV19	TRBJ1-5	CASSSQGAGQPQHF
TRBV10-3	TRBJ2-3	CAIRGQGKLAGESDTQYF
TRBV5-1	TRBJ1-2	CASSPPGQGIEGYTF
TRBV27	TRBJ2-7	CASSSRTGTGFYEQYF
TRBV6-4	TRBJ1-1	CASSVETGGTEAFF
TRBV18	TRBJ2-2	CASSPLSSGSTIGELFF
TRBV5-8	TRBJ1-1	CASSGQLNTEAFF
TRBV2	TRBJ2-1	CASRKTYNEQFF
TRBV9	TRBJ2-3	CASSASGSTDTQYF
TRBV5-4	TRBJ2-1	CASSLRDFYNEQFF
TRBV21-1	TRBJ1-2	CASSKATGLVDGYTF
TRBV13	TRBJ2-1	CASSLGRAGAVEQFF
TRBV28	TRBJ2-7	CASSGRTSLTWEQYF
TRBV27	TRBJ1-5	CASSSRGNQPQHF
TRBV29-1	TRBJ1-1	CSAPGGGLGTEAFF
TRBV30	TRBJ2-3	CAWTDRSGPDTQYF
TRBV6-1	TRBJ1-2	CASSADLGSGYTF
TRBV10-3	TRBJ1-3	CAISEGDRVSGNTIYF
TRBV19	TRBJ2-6	CASSRQGSGGANVLTF
TRBV6-6	TRBJ1-1	CASSWGQLNTEAFF
TRBV9	TRBJ2-1	CASSRTQGFYNEQFF
TRBV6-1	TRBJ1-2	CASSVDSFYGYTF
TRBV5-1	TRBJ2-4	CASSPGSGENIQYF
TRBV30	TRBJ1-6	CACRTGANSPLHF
TRBV7-2	TRBJ2-7	CASSSSSYEQYF
TRBV4-2	TRBJ1-5	CASSAGQGSNQPQHF
TRBV19	TRBJ1-1	CASRDRTNTEAFF
TRBV7-3	TRBJ2-1	CASSLTLAGHNEQFF
TRBV25-1	TRBJ2-3	CASSEFSGSTDTQYF
TRBV28	TRBJ2-3	CASSGGTLPSTDTQYF
TRBV9	TRBJ1-1	CASSVVRGTEAFF
TRBV6-5	TRBJ2-7	CASRGQGYSYEQYF
TRBV4-1	TRBJ2-2	CASSRRLAENGELFF
TRBV18	TRBJ1-5	CASSPPGNQPQHF
TRBV11-2	TRBJ1-1	CASSKGNLNTEAFF
TRBV7-6	TRBJ2-3	CASSSTDTQYF
TRBV7-8	TRBJ1-2	CASRPGQGADTF
TRBV27	TRBJ1-2	CASSLRRGANYGYTF
TRBV5-4	TRBJ1-2	CASSFGGGYYGYTF
TRBV14	TRBJ2-1	CASSQLGSSYNEQFF
TRBV6-1	TRBJ1-1	CASTGSRMGTEAFF
TRBV21-1	TRBJ2-7	CASSHSGSLRYEQYF
TRBV6-6	TRBJ1-1	CASSPRGGANTEAFF
TRBV4-2	TRBJ2-7	CASSHDRNYEQYF
TRBV28	TRBJ2-1	CASIGSGIPYNEQFF